The present T cell receptor (beta chain) was sequenced within a study of blood T cell repertoires in COVID-19 (dated by TCRdb to about 2020). Broadly, across the study: The collaborator samples originated in the United States, Italy and Spain and spanned the acute and convalescent phases of COVID-19. The prospective study material was composed of cDNA or gDNA derived from T cells, B-cell-depleted T cells, or PBMCs. Subjects who had been exposed to COVID-19, were actively infected with it, or had recovered from it provided the deeply sampled blood TCRbeta repertoires that made up the dataset. A freely available public database, intended as a resource for researchers studying the immune response to SARS-CoV-2, is where the repertoires were released. Samples were obtained from the ongoing ImmuneRACE study (first 160 participants) and from about 1,300 subjects provided by 6 global collaborators. The sample metadata nearly always contained a de-identified subject ID, COVID-19 status, age in years and sex. Where HLA class I and class II types were available, the types were taken from metadata supplied by the sample provider, not from assay-based typing.

The collaborating institutions used their own protocols to collect whole blood in K2EDTA tubes. Collaborator samples were shipped for TCRbeta analysis as frozen whole blood, isolated PBMCs, or DNA extracted from either sample type. The immunoSEQ Assay, a bias-controlled multiplex PCR, was used to amplify TCRbeta CDR3 regions from genomic DNA. Processing in the source paper ran as follows. The number of nucleated cells in each sample was estimated from the amplification of reference gene primers within the assay. Sequence reads were collapsed and filtered to measure the absolute abundance of every unique TCRbeta CDR3 rearrangement. For each sample, productive Simpson clonality was calculated as the square root of Simpson's diversity index across productive rearrangements. In its TCRdb copy, this immuneACCESS table keeps in-frame sequences only and misses some clones. Where compared with another copy, unresolved V genes explain less than half of these, and the others have no known cause. The DNA was the basis for D and trimming; V, J and clone size are from that table. The sample table holds 80,000 to 85,000 clones, of which under 90% were seen once. Around 13% of the sample lies in the top ten.

Points the paper makes about the study in general: The amount of clinical and demographic metadata varied by source and participant and was provided uncurated.

On this clone itself: The antigen this receptor binds is unknown. No much larger clone exists at a distance of one base, and base qualities are not known.

Counted from cysteine to phenylalanine, this CDR3 has 15 amino acids. Only the CDR3 DNA stays, 45 bases, in frame from base 1. CDR1 and CDR2 (MNHEY, SVGAGI) derive from the germline V gene. Trimmed from V: 0 bases; trimmed from J: 0 bases; junction bases lacking a gene match: 2. The receptor was derived from a human donor in a cohort sampled during active COVID-19. The sequenced sample consisted of peripheral blood. Here the chain combines TRBV6-5 and TRBJ2-7, and TRBD2 aligns with 7 junction nucleotides. The CDR3 region: CASSYSGRVSYEQYF. The nucleotides read TGTGCCAGCAGTTACTCTGGGAGGGTCTCCTACGAGCAGTACTTC.